This T cell receptor beta chain derives from a study of T-cell memory formation after mild COVID-19. Study summary: Most TCR clusters belonged to a single donor.

TCRdb ran MiXCR on the 5' RACE reads and lists one entry per CDR3 protein. This table holds about 430,000 distinct CDR3 sequences, around 17% found once. Broader study findings: A subset of responding clones appeared in pre-infection memory, suggesting cross-reactive memory joined. SARS-CoV-2 specificity was not confirmed for second-wave clones peaking on day 37. Clones that got smaller from day 15 to 85 had even CD4/CD8, while clones growing later tipped toward CD4+.

On this clonotype: Its antigen is undetermined.

The CDR3 has 16 residues. The ends lost 3 bases at V and 2 bases at J; junction bases unmatched: 6. The germline CDR1 and CDR2 sequences are SGDLS and YYNGEE. Material for sequencing was PBMCs or a T cell subset sorted from them (not recorded which). The V gene is TRBV9, the J gene TRBJ2-3; 10 nucleotides line up with TRBD2. This clonotype was obtained from a man younger than 35 who had mild COVID-19 (a few samples of this study predate the infection). Cell type and time point are not known. The CDR3 sequence: CASSAVAGGPTDTQYF. CDR3 nucleotides: TGTGCCAGCAGCGCGGTAGCGGGGGGCCCCACAGATACGCAGTATTTT.